This TCR beta chain derives from a study of T-cell reconstitution after alpha-beta-depleted transplantation in children. This clonotype appeared many times. Its antigen is undetermined. Notes on the study in general: Reportedly, only several hundred clones from non-depleted graft cells drove alpha-beta T-cell counts at about two months.

The CDR3 sequence is 16 residues long. Trimming took off 2 bases at V and 9 bases at J, with 20 bases between the two ends. Germline V gene lookup returns CDR1 MGHRA and CDR2 YSYEKL. Construction of the TCRbeta library involved unique molecular identifiers. TCRdb reanalysed the PCR reads using MiXCR and keeps one entry per CDR3 protein. The sample consists of about 180,000 distinct CDR3 sequences, over 8.5% of them appearing once. The sample here was PBMCs, taken before TCRalphabeta/CD19-depleted stem cell transplant. The chain recombines TRBV4-1 with TRBJ2-1; D is unclear. This clonotype originated in a boy between 2 and 10 years old with acute myeloid leukemia, due to receive a stem cell transplant. This chain's CDR3 is CASSQPLGLKSGEQFF. In nucleotides, the CDR3 is TGCGCCAGCAGCCAACCCCTCGGCCTCAAATCGGGTGAGCAGTTCTTC.